The entry that follows covers one TCR beta chain sequence. Trimming removed 4 bases from V and 7 bases from J; junction bases left unmatched: 7. This CDR3 has 16 amino acids. Germline loops: CDR1 LGHDT, CDR2 YNNKEL (reference sequence). The data derive from a study of blood T cell repertoires in COVID-19. About the research overall: Sites in the United States, Italy and Spain provided acute and convalescent COVID-19 samples. T cells, B-cell-depleted T cells, or PBMCs supplied cDNA or gDNA.

As originally analysed: Estimation of nucleated cell counts relied on the amplification of reference gene primers. TCRdb's copy holds only in-frame clones and misses some; the assay was immunoSEQ multiplex PCR. That table supplies the V and J calls and clone size; D and trimming were determined from the DNA. The sample lists more than 250,000 clones; 88% were seen once. The sequence was collected from a human donor in a cohort sampled during active COVID-19. The chain links TRBV3-1 (or the pseudogene TRBV3-2) to TRBJ2-2, with 12 bases aligning to TRBD2. Sequencing was performed on peripheral blood. The CDR3: CASSPLAGGLGGELFF. The DNA for the CDR3 is TGTGCCAGCAGCCCTCTAGCGGGGGGGCTCGGCGGGGAGCTGTTTTTT.